The 14 T cell receptor beta chains below come from one sample, sequenced in a study of response to subunit inactivated influenza vaccine (dated by TCRdb to between 2018 and 2020). Library prep was done by RT-PCR. Sequenced on an Illumina HiSeq 2500. Through fastp at Q25 and MiXCR, TCRdb rebuilt clones from the public reads, retaining in-frame beta chains. Each CDR3 protein appears once, grouped with its most common genes and DNA. Within this sample are 550,000 to 800,000 distinct CDR3 sequences, with approximately 15% of them counted one time only. The ten largest make up more than 9% of the sample. The starting material was PBMCs from blood, obtained 11 to 12 days after vaccination. These receptors were taken from a man aged 50 or older who received an inactivated influenza vaccine. Donor details come from another sample of the same person, matched by shared clones.

This clonotype was found a few times. The rearrangement links TRBV6-2 or TRBV6-3 to TRBJ1-5, with D possibly TRBD1 on 5 matching bases. V was shortened by 2 bases and J by 7 bases, with 12 bases between the two germline ends. Germline V CDR1 and CDR2: MNHEY, SVGEGT. The CDR3 contains 14 residues. CDR3 DNA: TGTGCCAGCAGTTACGTTACCGGGGGGCAGCCCCAGCATTTT. Its protein product is CASSYVTGGQPQHF.

This clonotype was counted many times. The J gene is TRBJ2-6, the V gene TRBV12-3 or TRBV12-4, with D unresolved. Trimming took off 6 bases at V and 2 bases at J, with 5 bases between the two ends. The CDR3 consists of 13 residues. The CDR3 loop is CASSKTGANVLTF. The CDR3 bases are TGTGCCAGCAGCAAAACTGGGGCCAACGTCCTGACTTTC.

This clonotype was detected a few times. This rearrangement joins TRBV20-1 to TRBJ2-7, with 7 bases lining up with TRBD2. Germline assignment: CDR1 DFQATT and CDR2 SNEGSKA (reference sequence). Trimming cost V 4 bases and J 7 bases; bases outside gene matches: 16. The CDR3 length is 15 residues. The CDR3 is CSATLLATQSGEQYF. The CDR3 DNA reads TGCAGTGCTACGTTACTAGCGACACAGTCGGGGGAGCAGTACTTC.

This sequence joins TRBV4-3 and TRBJ2-1; D is ambiguous. Germline CDR1 and CDR2: LGHNA and YSLEER. V was shortened by 0 bases and J by 3 bases, with 18 bases between the two germline ends. The CDR3 is made up of 18 amino acids. The CDR3 nucleotides are TGCGCCAGCAGCCAAGATCGACCGTGGTCGAATCTCTACAATGAGCAGTTCTTC. Translated, it gives CASSQDRPWSNLYNEQFF.

This clonotype occurred a few times. The rearrangement links TRBV5-1 to TRBJ2-2, with a tentative D call TRBD1 (5 bases). This CDR3 region has 15 residues. CDR1 SGHRS and CDR2 YFSETQ come from the germline V gene. Trimming removed 3 bases at V and 0 bases at J, with 9 bases between. As DNA, the CDR3 is TGCGCCAGCAGCTACAGGTTCGCGAACACCGGGGAGCTGTTTTTT. This translates into CASSYRFANTGELFF.

V is TRBV18 and J is TRBJ1-1; possible D gene TRBD1, 6 bases. V lost 3 bases and J lost 1, with 9 bases in between. Germline V gives CDR1 KGHSH, CDR2 LQKENI. The CDR3 loop spans 14 amino acids. Here the CDR3 reads CASSPGAWNTEAFF. DNA for the CDR3: TGTGCCAGCTCACCGGGGGCCTGGAACACTGAAGCTTTCTTT.

The CDR3 reads CAIRAVGTATDTQYF. The CDR3 DNA reads as TGTGCCATCCGAGCCGTAGGGACAGCCACAGATACGCAGTATTTT. The chain couples TRBV6-1 to TRBJ2-3, with 7 bases that match TRBD1. The CDR3 totals 15 residues. Unmatched junction bases numbered 12, after V lost 10 bases and J lost 2 bases. Germline values: CDR1 MNHNS, CDR2 SASEGT.

The chain couples TRBV4-3 to TRBJ2-5; 7 nucleotides line up with TRBD2. The CDR3 extends over 16 amino acids. V trimming: 0 bases; J trimming: 2 bases; junction bases outside the gene matches: 6. CDR1 LGHNA and CDR2 YSLEER come from the germline V gene. Here the CDR3 DNA reads TGCGCCAGCAGCCAAGATTATCAGGGAGGGCAAGAGACCCAGTACTTC. Protein product: CASSQDYQGGQETQYF.

This clonotype appeared many times. The rearrangement links TRBV29-1 to TRBJ2-1; 11 nucleotides align to TRBD2. J gave up 3 bases and V 2 bases, and 3 bases lay outside the gene matches. The CDR3 runs to 15 residues. Germline values: CDR1 SQVTM, CDR2 ANQGSEA. The CDR3 sequence is CSVESLAGGYNEQFF. CDR3 nucleotide sequence: TGCAGCGTTGAATCGCTAGCGGGAGGCTACAATGAGCAGTTCTTC.

The V call is TRBV12-3 or TRBV12-4, the J call TRBJ2-3; 7 nucleotides match TRBD2. Trimming removed 0 bases from V and 0 bases from J; junction bases left unmatched: 3. The length of the CDR3 is 16 residues. CDR3 DNA: TGTGCCAGCAGTTTAGCCGCGACTAGCAGCACAGATACGCAGTATTTT. This codes for CASSLAATSSTDTQYF.

This clonotype was detected once. V usage is TRBV12-3 or TRBV12-4 and J usage is TRBJ1-4, with a possible D match to TRBD1 (6 bases). Trimming took 6 bases from V and 1 from J, leaving 12 bases between them. The CDR3 spans 15 residues. The CDR3 here is CASRPRTVTNEKLFF. CDR3 bases: TGTGCCAGCAGGCCCCGGACAGTAACTAATGAAAAACTGTTTTTT.

There are a few counts of this clonotype. The chain is built from TRBV12-3 or TRBV12-4 and TRBJ2-2, with D possibly TRBD1 on 6 matching bases. Trimming pared 2 bases from V and 5 bases from J, leaving 18 bases between. The CDR3 is 17 residues long. CDR3: CASSLILWGRWTGELFF. The DNA for the CDR3 is TGTGCCAGCAGTTTAATCCTCTGGGGGCGATGGACCGGGGAGCTGTTTTTT.

V usage is TRBV15 and J usage is TRBJ2-7; the D is unclear. Trimming removed 4 bases from V and 0 bases from J, with 10 bases in between. This CDR3 contains 14 residues. Looked up from germline, CDR1 is LNHNV and CDR2 is YYDKDF (reference sequence). CDR3: CATSKQVPSYEQYF. CDR3 DNA: TGTGCCACCAGCAAGCAGGTCCCCTCCTACGAGCAGTACTTC.

The chain combines TRBV24-1 with TRBJ1-2; no clear D. Germline assignment: CDR1 KGHDR and CDR2 SFDVKD. The V and J ends lost 7 bases and 7 bases respectively, with 15 bases between them. There are 13 residues in the CDR3. The CDR3, as DNA: TGTGCCACCAGCAAATCCCAGGCTGGTGGCTACACCTTC. This gives the protein CATSKSQAGGYTF.